The rows below give T cell receptor beta chains drawn from one sample of a study of cytomegalovirus exposure and HLA in healthy donors. The table came from immunoSEQ multiplex PCR; TCRdb's copy has only in-frame clones and leaves some out. The data hold fewer than 200,000 clones, with 65% to 80% observed a single time. Sample: PBMCs. These receptor sequences come from a woman aged 40 to 50 in good health and CMV-seropositive. Each CDR3 is given with its conserved first and last residue. D genes are given only for firm matches. Only part of the rows carry a size: once, few, many, or a class if the clone is expanded.

d_call j_call clone_size v_call cdr3_nt cdr3_aa
- TRBJ1-2 - TRBV18 TGTGCCAGCTCACCACAACAGGGTACTGAAGGCTACACCTTC CASSPQQGTEGYTF
TRBD1 TRBJ1-6 - TRBV6-5 TGTGCCAGCAGTTCGGACAGGGACAATTCACCCCTCCACTTT CASSSDRDNSPLHF
TRBD1 TRBJ1-4 - TRBV30 TGTGCCGCTTCCGGGACAGGAAACGAAAAACTGTTTTTT CAASGTGNEKLFF
TRBD1 TRBJ1-1 - TRBV28 TGTGCCAGCAGCCCAGGGGGCCTCACTGAAGCTTTCTTT CASSPGGLTEAFF
TRBD1 TRBJ2-1 - TRBV9 TGTGCCAGCAGCAAGACAGGGGGCTCCTACAATGAGCAGTTCTTC CASSKTGGSYNEQFF
TRBD1 TRBJ1-2 - TRBV30 TGTGCCTGGAGACACTACAGGGGGCTCGTCGATGGCTACACCTTC CAWRHYRGLVDGYTF
- TRBJ1-5 - TRBV28 TGTGCCAGCAGTTTACCCGGGGAACATCAGCCCCAGCATTTT CASSLPGEHQPQHF
- TRBJ1-4 - TRBV19 TGTGCCAGTAAAGGGTGGGAGAATGAAAAACTGTTTTTT CASKGWENEKLFF
TRBD1 TRBJ1-2 - TRBV6-5 TGTGCCAGCAGTTACGCAGGGGGCGACTATGGCTACACCTTC CASSYAGGDYGYTF
- TRBJ1-1 once TRBV12-5 TGTGCTAGTGGGCCAGACAGAGCTGAAGCTTTCTTT CASGPDRAEAFF
- TRBJ2-3 - TRBV7-2 TGTGCCAGCAGCTTACCGGCGGCAGATACGCAGTATTTT CASSLPAADTQYF
- TRBJ1-4 many TRBV5-1 TGCGCCAGCAGCTCAACATCAACTAATGAAAAACTGTTTTTT CASSSTSTNEKLFF
- TRBJ2-7 - TRBV15 TGTGCCACCAGCAGAGATATGCTCTCCAGGCAGTACTTC CATSRDMLSRQYF
TRBD1 TRBJ2-2 - TRBV18 TGTGCCAGCTCACCGCTTCGACAGGGTGACGGGGAGCTGTTTTTT CASSPLRQGDGELFF
- TRBJ1-6 - TRBV5-5 TGTGCCAGCAGCTTGGGGGAGGGCTCACCCCTCCACTTT CASSLGEGSPLHF
- TRBJ1-1 - TRBV19 TGTGCCAGTAGTTATGACTACTCGAACACTGAAGCCTTCTTT CASSYDYSNTEAFF
TRBD2 TRBJ2-2 - TRBV19 TGTGCCAGTAGTATGGGACTAGCGGGCACCGGGGAGCTGTTTTTT CASSMGLAGTGELFF
TRBD1 TRBJ1-1 - TRBV10-3 TGTGCCATCAGGGTGAGGACAGGGGGAATTATGAACACTGAAGCTTTCTTT CAIRVRTGGIMNTEAFF
TRBD2 TRBJ2-7 - TRBV28 TGTGCCAGCAGTTTACTAGCGGGGGCGTACGAGCAGTACTTC CASSLLAGAYEQYF
- TRBJ1-2 few TRBV7-9 TGTGCCAGCAGCTTAGACCCGGGTACCTATGGCTACACCTTC CASSLDPGTYGYTF
- TRBJ2-7 - TRBV7-9 TGTGCCAGCAGCTACGGAGGGGGGGTTTTGGGGGAGCAGTACTTC CASSYGGGVLGEQYF
- TRBJ1-1 few TRBV7-2 TGTGCCAGCAGCCCACAGAAGAACACTGAAGCTTTCTTT CASSPQKNTEAFF
TRBD2 TRBJ2-1 many TRBV6-5 TGTGCCAGCAGTTCTAGCGGAGAGTACAATGAGCAGTTCTTC CASSSSGEYNEQFF
- TRBJ1-2 - TRBV2 TGTGCCAGCAGGCCCCAAACAACTCAGGGGTATGGCTACACCTTC CASRPQTTQGYGYTF
TRBD1 TRBJ1-1 few TRBV7-2 TGTGCCAGCAGCCTTCAGGGGGGGAACACTGAAGCTTTCTTT CASSLQGGNTEAFF
- TRBJ1-6 once TRBV7-9 TGTGCCAGCAGCGGTACAGGGTATAATTCACCCCTCCACTTT CASSGTGYNSPLHF
TRBD1 TRBJ1-2 - TRBV10-2 TGCGCCAGCAGTACCGGGACAGGGGTCTATGGCTACACCTTC CASSTGTGVYGYTF
TRBD1 TRBJ2-7 once TRBV6-6 TGTGCCAGCAGTGCGGGGACAGGGGGAAGCTACGAGCAGTACTTC CASSAGTGGSYEQYF
- TRBJ1-5 - TRBV30 TGTGCCTGGAGTGTAGGGTCAGGGTCAAAGCCCCAGCATTTT CAWSVGSGSKPQHF
- TRBJ2-6 - TRBV7-9 TGTGCCAGCAGCTTATTTGAGTCTGGGGCCAACGTCCTGACTTTC CASSLFESGANVLTF
TRBD2 TRBJ2-2 - TRBV9 TGTGCCAGCAGCGTAGAACTAGCGGGGGGCGGCACCGGGGAGCTGTTTTTT CASSVELAGGGTGELFF
- TRBJ2-7 - TRBV9 TGTGCCAGCAGCGTAGCTTACGGACATTTCAACGAGCAGTACTTC CASSVAYGHFNEQYF
TRBD2 TRBJ2-1 few TRBV11-3 TGTGCCAGCAGCCCCCGGCTACTAGCGGGAGTCAATGAGCAGTTCTTC CASSPRLLAGVNEQFF
- TRBJ2-1 - TRBV7-9 TGTGCCAGCAGCTCCCTTCAGACAGGCACCGCCTACAATGAGCAGTTCTTC CASSSLQTGTAYNEQFF
- TRBJ2-2 - TRBV7-2 TGTGCCAGCAGCTTAGCGGGGAGGGGGACCGGGGAGCTGTTTTTT CASSLAGRGTGELFF
TRBD1 TRBJ1-4 - TRBV2 TGTGCCAGCAGAAATGGACAGGGGTACGAAAAACTGTTTTTT CASRNGQGYEKLFF
TRBD1 TRBJ1-6 - TRBV30 TGTGCCTGGAGTGTACAGGGGTCACCCCTCCACTTT CAWSVQGSPLHF
TRBD1 TRBJ1-2 - TRBV5-6 TGTGCCAGCAGCTGGGGACAGGGATCGCCCTTATCTGGCTACACCTTC CASSWGQGSPLSGYTF
- TRBJ1-5 - TRBV2 TGTGCCAGCAGTAACAGGGAGCGCAATCAGCCCCAGCATTTT CASSNRERNQPQHF
- TRBJ2-7 few TRBV27 TGTGCCAGCCGCAGCGACTTTTCCTCCTACGAGCAGTACTTC CASRSDFSSYEQYF
TRBD1 TRBJ1-5 - TRBV30 TGTGCCTGGGCACCGCCGGGGACAGGGCTCTCCCAGCCCCAGCATTTT CAWAPPGTGLSQPQHF
TRBD1 TRBJ1-1 - TRBV5-1 TGCGCCAGCTCGACAGGGGGCAACACTGAAGCTTTCTTT CASSTGGNTEAFF
TRBD1 TRBJ1-2 - TRBV30 TGTGCCTGGACTGAAGGGGGCGGTGGCTACACCTTC CAWTEGGGGYTF
TRBD2 TRBJ2-6 - TRBV7-2 TGTGCCAGCAGCGGGAAGGGACTAGCGGGAGTCAGTAGGGCCAACGTCCTGACTTTC CASSGKGLAGVSRANVLTF
TRBD1 TRBJ1-4 once TRBV30 TGTGCCTGGAGCCACAGGGGCACTAATGAAAAACTGTTTTTT CAWSHRGTNEKLFF
- TRBJ1-1 once TRBV6-5 TGTGCCAGCAGACGTGGGGCGAACACTGAAGCTTTCTTT CASRRGANTEAFF
- TRBJ2-3 - TRBV6-5 TGTGCCAGCAGTTACAAGTCGGGCACAGATACGCAGTATTTT CASSYKSGTDTQYF
TRBD1 TRBJ1-1 few TRBV7-9 TGTGCCAGCAGTTACTCGGGTACAGGGGGTGAAGCTTTCTTT CASSYSGTGGEAFF
TRBD2 TRBJ2-3 - TRBV5-1 TGCGCCAGCAGCTTGATAGCGGGGGGGCCAGATACGCAGTATTTT CASSLIAGGPDTQYF
- TRBJ1-6 - TRBV6-6 TGTGCCAGCAGCTCCTCGACAGGCAATTCACCCCTCCACTTT CASSSSTGNSPLHF
- TRBJ2-5 - TRBV7-2 TGTGCCAGCAGGATGGGAGCGGGTTTCGAGACCCAGTACTTC CASRMGAGFETQYF
- TRBJ2-2 - TRBV6-6 TGTGCCAGCAGTCGATCCGGACAAGCGAACACCGGGGAGCTGTTTTTT CASSRSGQANTGELFF